Listed here are 14 T cell receptor beta chains from one sample, sequenced in a study of post-analysis software for immune sequencing data. Included in the TCR beta cDNA libraries were unique molecular identifiers. Using its own MiXCR run on the PCR reads, TCRdb lists one record per CDR3 protein. Of roughly 570,000 distinct CDR3 sequences listed, 34% were seen once; the top ten hold 4.5% to 7.5%. Findings of the study overall: Patients had higher frequencies than controls of roughly five TRBV segments, including TRBV5-6, TRBV5-1 and TRBV20-1.

Antigens of these TCRs are unknown. Sequencing used blood. The receptors here all came from a girl younger than 18 with multiple sclerosis.

As regards this clonotype: The junction does not match germline at one end; this may be a read error. This sequence joins TRBV12-3 or TRBV12-4 and TRBJ2-7; 8 bases agree with TRBD2. The DNA end is more similar to TRBJ2-4, so the J call may be wrong. The CDR3 runs to 17 residues. In nucleotides, the CDR3 is TGTGCCAGCAGTCCCGCGGGGGGCGTAATAGCCAGAAACATTCAGTACTTC. Protein product: CASSPAGGVIARNIQYF.

V is TRBV12-3 or TRBV12-4 and J is TRBJ1-5; 9 positions agree with TRBD1. CDR3 length: 14 residues. V trimming: 5 bases; J trimming: 4 bases; junction bases outside the gene matches: 3. CDR3 coding DNA: TGTGCCAGCAGTCGGACAGGGGCGAATCAGCCCCAGCATTTT. Translation: CASSRTGANQPQHF.

CDR3 region: CSASSGGPTDTQYF. The CDR3 DNA sequence: TGCAGTGCTAGTAGCGGGGGGCCCACAGATACGCAGTATTTT. The V and J genes are TRBV20-1 and TRBJ2-3; 10 bases match TRBD2. The CDR3 consists of 14 residues. With 3 bases clipped from V and 2 bases from J, the junction kept 2 bases outside the gene matches. CDR1 and CDR2 from the germline V gene are DFQATT and SNEGSKA (reference sequence).

This clonotype came up many times. The rearrangement uses TRBV11-2 and TRBJ1-2, with 10 bases that match TRBD1. The CDR3 loop spans 15 amino acids. Germline CDR1 is SGHAT and CDR2 is FQNNGV. V dropped 5 bases and J dropped 0; count of bases not matched to a gene: 3. CDR3 coding DNA: TGTGCCAGCAGCCCTGGACAGGGGGCTAACTATGGCTACACCTTC. It specifies CASSPGQGANYGYTF.

The rearrangement links TRBV4-1 to TRBJ2-5; TRBD2 is a possible D gene (5 bases). Matching the DNA end better, TRBJ2-1 makes the J call doubtful. This CDR3 contains 16 residues. Germline V gene lookup returns CDR1 MGHRA and CDR2 YSYEKL. The CDR3 loop is CASSQGGADLQETQFF. The CDR3 DNA is TGCGCCAGCAGCCAAGGGGGAGCGGACCTCCAAGAGACCCAGTTCTTC.

Points on this clonotype: One junction end does not reproduce the germline sequence, and a read error may be involved. The chain links TRBV20-1 to TRBJ2-5; TRBD1 matches at 12 bases. Germline V gives CDR1 DFQATT, CDR2 SNEGSKA (reference sequence). CDR3 size: 15 residues. The CDR3 nucleotides are TGCGGTGCTGTCCGGGGACAGGGGGCAAGGGAGACCCAGTACTTC. Translating gives CGAVRGQGARETQYF.

This clonotype occurred a few times. The chain links TRBV20-1 to TRBJ2-5; 7 bases align to TRBD2. Germline V CDR1 and CDR2: DFQATT, SNEGSKA (reference sequence). This CDR3 spans 15 amino acids. Trimming at V came to 3 bases and at J to 2 bases, leaving 9 bases not matched to a gene. CDR3 loop: CSARKTTGGQETQYF. Here the CDR3 DNA reads TGCAGTGCTAGGAAAACTACGGGGGGTCAAGAGACCCAGTACTTC.

The V and J genes are TRBV18 and TRBJ2-1; D remains unclear. Deletions cut 7 bases from V and 0 bases from J, with 13 bases between. Germline CDR1 and CDR2: KGHSH and LQKENI. The CDR3 is made up of 15 amino acids. CDR3 loop: CASFTALGSYNEQFF. CDR3 nucleotides: TGTGCCAGCTTTACTGCGCTGGGCTCCTACAATGAGCAGTTCTTC. Based on the CDR3 plus reference TRBV18 and TRBJ2-1, the full variable domain is NAGVMQNPRHLVRRRGQEARLRCSPMKGHSHVYWYRQLPEEGLKFMVYLQKENIIDESGMPKERFSAEFPKEGPSILRIQQVVRGDSAAYFCASFTALGSYNEQFFGPGTRLTVL.

The chain employs TRBV3-1 and TRBJ2-2, with TRBD2 as a possible D gene (7 bases). The germline V gene has CDR1 LGHDT and CDR2 YNNKEL (reference sequence). V dropped 7 bases and J dropped 3 bases, with 21 bases sitting between them. The length of the CDR3 is 17 residues. The CDR3 reads CASTTPAGGLHTGELFF. The DNA for the CDR3 is TGTGCCAGCACTACTCCTGCCGGGGGGCTGCACACCGGGGAGCTGTTTTTT.

This clonotype showed up many times. The chain is built from TRBV20-1 and TRBJ2-5; 10 nucleotides align to TRBD2. V was pared by 3 bases and J by 3 bases, with 7 bases of the junction left unmatched. CDR1 and CDR2 (germline): DFQATT, SNEGSKA (reference sequence). This CDR3 spans 15 amino acids. The CDR3 loop is CSASWGTSVKETQYF. In nucleotides, the CDR3 is TGCAGTGCTAGCTGGGGGACTAGCGTTAAAGAGACCCAGTACTTC.

This clonotype was seen a single time. A junction boundary mismatches the germline segment, possibly from a read error. V gene TRBV6-4 combines with J gene TRBJ2-1, with 9 bases aligning to TRBD2. The CDR3 is 16 amino acids. The V gene's germline CDR1 is MRHNA and CDR2 SNTAGT. The CDR3 DNA follows: TGTACCAGCAGTGGAGGAGGCGGGGGGGCCTACAATGAGCAGTTCTTC. Its protein product is CTSSGGGGGAYNEQFF.

The chain recombines TRBV4-2 with TRBJ1-2, with a tentative D call TRBD1 (5 bases). Germline CDR1 reads LGHNA; CDR2 reads YNFKEQ. Trimming pared 0 bases from V and 7 bases from J, leaving 15 bases between. The CDR3 runs to 15 residues. CDR3 DNA: TGTGCCAGCAGCCAAGATTTCGAGGGGCGCGGTGGCTACACCTTC. This gives the protein CASSQDFEGRGGYTF.

About this clonotype: At one of its ends the junction is not consistent with the germline gene, which may arise from a read error. The chain combines TRBV7-7 with TRBJ2-5; TRBD2 matches at 14 bases. Looked up from germline, CDR1 is SSHAT and CDR2 is FNYEAQ (reference sequence). The CDR3 totals 17 residues. The CDR3 spells CASSLRTSGGPRGTQYF. The CDR3 DNA sequence: TGTGCTAGCAGCCTGAGGACTAGCGGGGGGCCCCGAGGGACCCAGTACTTC.

V and J are TRBV18 and TRBJ2-6, with TRBD1 matching 7 bases. Germline CDR1 is KGHSH and CDR2 is LQKENI. V lost 3 bases and J lost 0; bases outside the gene matches: 8. The CDR3 covers 18 residues. CDR3 region: CASSPAGTANSGANVLTF. The CDR3 DNA follows: TGTGCCAGCTCACCGGCCGGGACAGCCAACTCTGGGGCCAACGTCCTGACTTTC. Full variable domain (missing parts from reference TRBV18 and TRBJ2-6): NAGVMQNPRHLVRRRGQEARLRCSPMKGHSHVYWYRQLPEEGLKFMVYLQKENIIDESGMPKERFSAEFPKEGPSILRIQQVVRGDSAAYFCASSPAGTANSGANVLTFGAGSRLTVL.